The 20 T cell receptor beta chains below all came from one sample that was sequenced in a study of blood T cell repertoires in COVID-19. Here immunoSEQ multiplex PCR was the method, and the copy in TCRdb shows in-frame clones only, minus some. There are 42,000 or so clones in the sample; 92% occur only once, and about a tenth lies in the top ten. Sample: peripheral blood. The receptors come from a man aged 45-65 years with active COVID-19.

This sequence joins TRBV19 and TRBJ2-2; tentatively, D is TRBD2 (5 bases). The germline CDR1 and CDR2 sequences are LNHDA and SQIVND (reference sequence). The CDR3 sequence is 16 residues long. Trimming took off 6 bases at V and 4 bases at J, with 18 bases between the two ends. CDR3 sequence (DNA): TGTGCCAGTAGCCCTTGGGAGAAGGGTTCCACCGGGGAGCTGTTTTTT. Translated: CASSPWEKGSTGELFF.

This rearrangement joins TRBV28 to TRBJ1-1, with 9 nucleotides matching TRBD1. Looked up from germline, CDR1 is MDHEN and CDR2 is SYDVKM. The CDR3 is made up of 14 amino acids. Trimming at V came to 6 bases and at J to 2 bases, leaving 4 bases not matched to a gene. CDR3 bases: TGTGCCAGCAGAAGGACAGGGGATAACACTGAAGCTTTCTTT. Translation: CASRRTGDNTEAFF. Drawing the rest from reference TRBV28 and TRBJ1-1, the complete variable domain is DVKVTQSSRYLVKRTGEKVFLECVQDMDHENMFWYRQDPGLGLRLIYFSYDVKMKEKGDIPEGYSVSREKKERFSLILESASTNQTSMYLCASRRTGDNTEAFFGQGTRLTVV.

The chain employs TRBV19 and TRBJ1-1, with 7 nucleotides matching TRBD1. This CDR3 has 13 amino acids. Losses at the gene ends were 6 bases for V and 4 bases for J; bases not matched to a gene: 5. Germline CDR1 is LNHDA and CDR2 is SQIVND (reference sequence). As DNA, the CDR3 is TGTGCCAGTAGGCTGACAGGGACCACTGAAGCTTTCTTT. It is translated as CASRLTGTTEAFF.

The genes are TRBV27 and TRBJ2-3; TRBD2 matches 12 bases. This CDR3 spans 18 amino acids. Germline V CDR1 and CDR2: MNHEY, SMNVEV (reference sequence). With V trimmed by 2 bases and J by 4 bases, 10 bases remained unmatched. CDR3 in DNA: TGTGCCAGCAGTTTACGGTCGGCTAGCGGGAGGGGAGCAGATACGCAGTATTTT. Protein sequence: CASSLRSASGRGADTQYF.

This chain uses TRBV29-1 with TRBJ2-3; 8 bases line up with TRBD2. The CDR3 is 14 amino acids. Germline values: CDR1 SQVTM, CDR2 ANQGSEA. J gave up 2 bases and V 2 bases, and 3 bases lay outside the gene matches. The CDR3 nucleotides are TGCAGCGTTGAAAGCGGGAGCTCCACAGATACGCAGTATTTT. This codes for CSVESGSSTDTQYF.

The chain joins TRBV28 to TRBJ1-6; no definite D call. Germline CDR1 MDHEN, CDR2 SYDVKM. This CDR3 has 17 residues. V lost 3 bases and J 4 bases, leaving 16 bases between the germline ends. The CDR3 here is CASSFSVRTVYNSPLHF. The CDR3 DNA follows: TGTGCCAGCAGTTTTTCGGTGAGGACTGTTTATAATTCACCCCTCCACTTT.

V is TRBV6-6 and J is TRBJ2-7, with TRBD1 as a possible D gene (5 bases). The CDR3 runs 16 residues. Germline V gene data show CDR1 as MNHNY and CDR2 as SVGAGI (reference sequence). V shed 4 bases and J shed 0 bases, with 16 bases lying between them. The CDR3 loop is CASSSPGVRGSYEQYF. CDR3 sequence (DNA): TGTGCCAGCAGTTCCCCGGGCGTTAGGGGCTCCTACGAGCAGTACTTC.

This chain joins TRBV7-8 and TRBJ1-1; weak D call: TRBD1 (6 bases). V shed 5 bases and J shed 3 bases, with 10 bases lying between them. CDR1 SGHVS and CDR2 FQNEAQ come from the germline V gene. This CDR3 has 13 amino acids. The CDR3 loop reads CASSTDRHTEAFF. The CDR3 nucleotides read TGTGCCAGCAGCACAGACAGGCACACTGAAGCTTTCTTT.

The V and J genes are TRBV9 and TRBJ1-1, with 8 bases identical to TRBD1. V shed 3 bases, J shed 0 bases, and the junction held 10 bases outside the gene matches. The CDR3 runs 17 residues. Per the germline V gene, CDR1 is SGDLS and CDR2 is YYNGEE. The CDR3, as DNA: TGTGCCAGCAGCGCCCGGGACAGGAGTACAGTGAACACTGAAGCTTTCTTT. Its protein product is CASSARDRSTVNTEAFF.

The chain combines TRBV19 with TRBJ2-7; 9 positions agree with TRBD2. The CDR3 contains 15 residues. CDR1 is LNHDA and CDR2 is SQIVND in the germline V gene (reference sequence). V shed 4 bases and J 5 bases; nucleotides not matched to a gene: 9. CDR3 nucleotides: TGTGCCAGTAGTACCCTCTTAGCGGGAGTCCACGAGCAGTACTTC. This codes for CASSTLLAGVHEQYF. The full variable domain, completed using reference TRBV19 and TRBJ2-7, is DGGITQSPKYLFRKEGQNVTLSCEQNLNHDAMYWYRQDPGQGLRLIYYSQIVNDFQKGDIAEGYSVSREKKESFPLTVTSAQKNPTAFYLCASSTLLAGVHEQYFGPGTRLTVT.

This chain uses TRBV4-1 with TRBJ2-6; 7 bases agree with TRBD1. The germline V gene has CDR1 MGHRA and CDR2 YSYEKL. The CDR3 is made up of 18 amino acids. Trimming cost V 4 bases and J 0 bases; bases outside gene matches: 9. The CDR3 loop is CASSPRRDSLSGANVLTF. CDR3 bases: TGCGCCAGCAGCCCCCGCCGGGACAGTCTCTCTGGGGCCAACGTCCTGACTTTC.

This chain joins TRBV3-1 (or the pseudogene TRBV3-2) and TRBJ2-4; 7 bases line up with TRBD1. Germline values: CDR1 LGHDT, CDR2 YNNKEL (reference sequence). The CDR3 covers 15 residues. V lost 7 bases, J lost 5 bases, and 11 bases stayed unmatched. The CDR3 region has the DNA TGTGCCAGCACCCCGACAGGGAACGTCCAAAACATTCAGTACTTC. It translates to CASTPTGNVQNIQYF.

The chain uses TRBV28 and TRBJ2-1, with 8 bases lining up with TRBD2. Trimming cost V 6 bases and J 9 bases; bases outside gene matches: 10. Germline CDR1 and CDR2: MDHEN and SYDVKM. The CDR3 has 14 amino acids. Here the CDR3 reads CASRPAGTRGEQFF. The CDR3 DNA sequence: TGTGCCAGCAGGCCAGCCGGGACTAGGGGTGAGCAGTTCTTC.

The chain employs TRBV27 and TRBJ2-7, with 7 positions matching TRBD2. The CDR3 length is 14 residues. Germline V lookup: CDR1 MNHEY, CDR2 SMNVEV (reference sequence). V trimming: 2 bases; J trimming: 0 bases; junction bases outside the gene matches: 1. CDR3 sequence reads: CASSLERDSYEQYF. The DNA of the CDR3 is TGTGCCAGCAGTTTAGAGCGGGACTCCTACGAGCAGTACTTC.

The chain is built from TRBV7-3 and TRBJ2-3, with D maybe TRBD1 (5 bases). This CDR3 contains 15 residues. Germline lookup yields CDR1 SGHTA and CDR2 FQGTGA. Trimming took off 5 bases at V and 2 bases at J, with 14 bases between the two ends. Here the CDR3 reads CASSPGRQYTDTQYF. The DNA of the CDR3 is TGTGCCAGCAGCCCAGGTCGACAGTACACAGATACGCAGTATTTT.

V usage is TRBV7-9 and J usage is TRBJ1-3; 7 nucleotides match TRBD1. V lost 5 bases, J lost 0 bases, and 7 bases stayed unmatched. The CDR3 consists of 16 residues. CDR1 is SEHNR and CDR2 is FQNEAQ in the germline V gene (reference sequence). CDR3: CASSLLGQASGNTIYF. DNA of the CDR3: TGTGCCAGCAGCCTCCTAGGACAGGCCTCTGGAAACACCATATATTTT.

The chain uses TRBV5-1 and TRBJ2-7; no definite D call. The V end lost 5 bases, the J end lost 5 bases, and 17 bases lay between the germline ends. The germline V gene encodes CDR1 SGHRS and CDR2 YFSETQ. This CDR3 has 14 amino acids. In DNA form, the CDR3 reads TGCGCCAGCAGAGAGGTCAGATATCACCACGAGCAGTACTTC. It yields the protein CASREVRYHHEQYF.

The chain carries TRBV4-1 and TRBJ2-1; 7 bases map to TRBD2. This CDR3 comprises 16 residues. CDR1 and CDR2 (germline): MGHRA, YSYEKL. V was clipped by 2 bases and J by 3 bases; unmatched bases: 7. CDR3 sequence reads: CASSQLAGVIYNEQFF. The CDR3 DNA reads as TGCGCCAGCAGCCAATTGGCGGGAGTTATCTACAATGAGCAGTTCTTC.

This chain links TRBV7-9 with TRBJ2-5; maybe TRBD1 (6 bases). From germline, CDR1 is SEHNR and CDR2 FQNEAQ (reference sequence). CDR3 length equals 14 residues. V was shortened by 5 bases and J by 4 bases, with 14 bases between the two germline ends. The CDR3 DNA follows: TGTGCCAGCAGCCCCCCTACAGGGATAGAGACCCAGTACTTC. The encoded protein is CASSPPTGIETQYF. Supplemented by reference TRBV7-9 and TRBJ2-5, the full variable domain reads DTGVSQNPRHKITKRGQNVTFRCDPISEHNRLYWYRQTLGQGPEFLTYFQNEAQLEKSRLLSDRFSAERPKGSFSTLEIQRTEQGDSAMYLCASSPPTGIETQYFGPGTRLLVL.

This sequence joins TRBV6-5 and TRBJ2-7; 9 positions agree with TRBD1. V gave up 5 bases and J gave up 4 bases; unmatched junction bases: 9. Per the germline V gene, CDR1 is MNHEY and CDR2 is SVGAGI. CDR3 length equals 15 residues. The CDR3 nucleotides read TGTGCCAGCAGTCCCCAGGGACAGGGCGATTACGAGCAGTACTTC. As protein: CASSPQGQGDYEQYF.